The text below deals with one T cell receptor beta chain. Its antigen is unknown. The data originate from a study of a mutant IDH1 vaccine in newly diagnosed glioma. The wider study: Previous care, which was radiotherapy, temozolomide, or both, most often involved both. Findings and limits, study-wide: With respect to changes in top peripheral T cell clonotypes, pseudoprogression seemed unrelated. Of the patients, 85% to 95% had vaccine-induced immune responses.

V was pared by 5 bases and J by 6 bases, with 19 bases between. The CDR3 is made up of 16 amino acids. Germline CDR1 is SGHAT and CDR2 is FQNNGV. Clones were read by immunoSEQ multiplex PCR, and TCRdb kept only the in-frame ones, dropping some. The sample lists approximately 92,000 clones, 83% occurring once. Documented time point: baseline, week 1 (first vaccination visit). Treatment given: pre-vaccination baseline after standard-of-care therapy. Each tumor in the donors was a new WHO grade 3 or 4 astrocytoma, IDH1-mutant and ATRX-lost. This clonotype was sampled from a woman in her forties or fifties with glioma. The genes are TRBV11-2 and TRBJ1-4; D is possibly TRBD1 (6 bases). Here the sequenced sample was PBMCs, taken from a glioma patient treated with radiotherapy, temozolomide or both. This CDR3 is CASSLRQGLGYEKLFF. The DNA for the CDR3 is TGTGCCAGCAGCCTCCGTCAGGGGTTAGGATATGAAAAACTGTTTTTT.